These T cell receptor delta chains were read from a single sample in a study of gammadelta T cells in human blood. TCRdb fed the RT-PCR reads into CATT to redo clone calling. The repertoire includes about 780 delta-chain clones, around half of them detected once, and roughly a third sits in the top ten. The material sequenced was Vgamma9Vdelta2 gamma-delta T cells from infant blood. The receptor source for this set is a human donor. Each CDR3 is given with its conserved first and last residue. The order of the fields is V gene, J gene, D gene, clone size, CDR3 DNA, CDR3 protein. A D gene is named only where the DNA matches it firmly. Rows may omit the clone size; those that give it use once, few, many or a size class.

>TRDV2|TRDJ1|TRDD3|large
TGTGCCTGTGACTCACTTACTGGGGGATACACCGATAAACTCATCTTT
CACDSLTGGYTDKLIF
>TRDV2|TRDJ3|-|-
TGTGCTGGGGCCGTCAGCTCCTGGGACACCCGACAGATGTTTTTC
CAGAVSSWDTRQMFF
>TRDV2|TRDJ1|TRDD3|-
TGTGCCTGTGACAGCATTACTGGGGGAAGGTACACCGATAAACTCATCTTT
CACDSITGGRYTDKLIF
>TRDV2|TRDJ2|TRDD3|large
TGTGCCTGTGACTTCTTACTGGGGGATACTTTGACAGCACAACTCTTCTTT
CACDFLLGDTLTAQLFF
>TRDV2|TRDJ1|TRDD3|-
TGTGCCTGTGACACCGTAGGACTGGGGGATCACACCGATAAACTCATCTTT
CACDTVGLGDHTDKLIF
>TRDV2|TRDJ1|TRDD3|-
TGTGCCTGTGACAGGGTACTGGGGGATACTGGGACCGATAAACTCATCTTT
CACDRVLGDTGTDKLIF
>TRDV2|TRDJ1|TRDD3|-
TGTGCCTGTGACACTGGGGGATATTTTTCCTGGGACACTTACACCGATAAACTCATCTTT
CACDTGGYFSWDTYTDKLIF
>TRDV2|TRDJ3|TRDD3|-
TGTGCCTGTGACAGGGTACTGGGGGAGTCCTGGGACACCCGACAGATGTTTTTC
CACDRVLGESWDTRQMFF
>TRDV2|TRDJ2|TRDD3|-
TGTGCCTGTGACACCGTACTGGGGGATAAGGAGGCTTTGACAGCACAACTCTTCTTT
CACDTVLGDKEALTAQLFF
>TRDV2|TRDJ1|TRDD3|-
TGTGCCTGTGATCATGTACTGGGGGGGACGTACACCGATAAACTCATCTTT
CACDHVLGGTYTDKLIF
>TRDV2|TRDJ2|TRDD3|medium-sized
TGTGCCTGTGACACCTGGGGGATGAGAACAGCACAACTCTTCTTT
CACDTWGMRTAQLFF
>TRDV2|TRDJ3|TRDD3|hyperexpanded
TGTGCCTGTGACACCGTACTGGGGGCCCTCTCCTGGGACACCCGACAGATGTTTTTC
CACDTVLGALSWDTRQMFF
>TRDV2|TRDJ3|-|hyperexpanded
TGTGCCTGTGACACCGTTACGAGCTCCTGGGACACCCGACAGATGTTTTTC
CACDTVTSSWDTRQMFF
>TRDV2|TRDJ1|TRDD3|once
TGTGCCTGTGACACCGTAGGACTGGGGGACACCGATAAACTCATCTTT
CACDTVGLGDTDKLIF
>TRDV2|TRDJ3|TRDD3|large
TGTGCCTGTGACACTGTGACTACTGGGGACCACTCCTGGGACACCCGACAGATGTTTTTC
CACDTVTTGDHSWDTRQMFF
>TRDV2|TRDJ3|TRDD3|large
TGTGCCTGTGACACCGCACTGGGGGACCCTACTTTCTCCTGGGACACCCGACAGATGTTTTTC
CACDTALGDPTFSWDTRQMFF
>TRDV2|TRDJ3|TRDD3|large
TGTGCCTGTGACACCATACTGGGGGAGTCCTGGGACACCCGACAGATGTTTTTC
CACDTILGESWDTRQMFF
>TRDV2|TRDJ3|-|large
TGTGCCTGTGACACCGTACAAGTCAGCTCCTGGGACACCCGACAGATGTTTTTC
CACDTVQVSSWDTRQMFF
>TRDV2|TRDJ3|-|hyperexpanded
TGTGCCTGTGACGGTGCTGGGGCCGTCAGCTCCTGGGACACCCGACAGATGTTTTTC
CACDGAGAVSSWDTRQMFF
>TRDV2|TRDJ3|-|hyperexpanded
TGTGCCTGTGACACCACTGGCGCTTCCTGGGACACCCGACAGATGTTTTTC
CACDTTGASWDTRQMFF
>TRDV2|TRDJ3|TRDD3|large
TGTGCCTGTGACACCGTTACTGGGGGGAGTTGGGACACCCGACAGATGTTTTTC
CACDTVTGGSWDTRQMFF
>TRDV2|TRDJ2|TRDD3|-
TGTGCCTGGGACATACTGGGGGATACTTTGACAGCACAACTCTTCTTT
CAWDILGDTLTAQLFF
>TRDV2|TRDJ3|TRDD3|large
TGTGCCTGTGACATACTGGGGGATACCCCCTGGGACACCCGACAGATGTTTTTC
CACDILGDTPWDTRQMFF